This entry lists 32 T cell receptor beta chains sequenced from one sample in a study of T cell responses to AZD1222 COVID-19 vaccine. Clones were sequenced by immunoSEQ multiplex PCR, and TCRdb holds only the in-frame ones, with some missing. In the table there are about 120,000 clones, around 84% of which are singletons. The sample consisted of peripheral blood, taken on day 0 of AZD1222 vaccination. The origin of the receptors is an adult in good health.

The rearrangement joins TRBV4-2 to TRBJ1-2; tentatively, D is TRBD1 (6 bases). The CDR3 contains 14 residues. Between the trimmed V and J ends, which lost 1 base and 4 bases, there was a span of 10 bases. Germline V gene lookup returns CDR1 LGHNA and CDR2 YNFKEQ. The CDR3 DNA reads as TGTGCCAGCAGCCAAGGGGGACACATCTATGGCTACACCTTC. Amino acids: CASSQGGHIYGYTF.

The chain links TRBV5-1 to TRBJ2-7; 7 bases line up with TRBD1. CDR3 length: 15 residues. V lost 4 bases, J lost 2 bases, and 9 bases stayed unmatched. The germline gives CDR1 SGHRS, CDR2 YFSETQ. CDR3 protein: CASSPTTGAPYEQYF. The CDR3 DNA reads TGCGCCAGCAGCCCCACCACAGGGGCTCCCTACGAGCAGTACTTC.

The rearrangement joins TRBV7-2 to TRBJ1-6; D gene unclear. The germline gives CDR1 SGHTA, CDR2 FQGNSA. This CDR3 has 17 amino acids. The germline V and J ends were trimmed by 4 bases and 0 bases, with 13 bases remaining between them. CDR3: CASSSPGLSSYNSPLHF. The DNA of the CDR3 is TGTGCCAGCAGCTCTCCGGGCCTCAGCTCCTATAATTCACCCCTCCACTTT.

The chain couples TRBV6-2 or TRBV6-3 to TRBJ1-6; D not resolved. The CDR3 contains 12 residues. The V and J ends lost 1 base and 11 bases respectively, with 6 bases between them. Germline lookup yields CDR1 MNHEY and CDR2 SVGEGT. CDR3 sequence: CASSYLFAPLHF. The CDR3 nucleotides are TGTGCCAGCAGTTACTTGTTTGCACCCCTCCACTTT.

V gene TRBV5-6 combines with J gene TRBJ2-7, with no clear D. Germline CDR1 SGHDT, CDR2 YYEEEE. The CDR3 extends over 12 amino acids. Trimming cost V 0 bases and J 3 bases, with 4 bases left between them. The CDR3 sequence: CASSLVGYEQYF. DNA for the CDR3: TGTGCCAGCAGCTTGGTGGGCTACGAGCAGTACTTC.

This sequence joins TRBV5-6 and TRBJ2-1; 15 bases line up with TRBD2. The germline V gene encodes CDR1 SGHDT and CDR2 YYEEEE. The V and J ends lost 5 bases and 4 bases, in that order; junction bases with no gene match: 7. CDR3 length: 17 residues. The DNA of the CDR3 is TGTGCCAGCAGTCGGACTAGCGGGGGGGCCGGTTACAATGAGCAGTTCTTC. Translating gives CASSRTSGGAGYNEQFF.

As regards this clone: In the same sample, other DNA sequences code for this CDR3. The V gene is TRBV5-1, the J gene TRBJ2-7; 7 nucleotides align to TRBD1. The J segment lost 2 bases and the V segment lost 3 bases, leaving 5 bases of the junction unmatched. The germline gives CDR1 SGHRS, CDR2 YFSETQ. The CDR3 runs 14 residues. CDR3 sequence (DNA): TGCGCCAGCAGCTCTAGACAGGGACCCTACGAGCAGTACTTC. Residues: CASSSRQGPYEQYF.

DNA of the CDR3: TGTGCCAGCAGTTTTAGGGGTAGCACAGATACGCAGTATTTT. It codes for CASSFRGSTDTQYF. The V and J genes are TRBV28 and TRBJ2-3; D may be TRBD1 (5 bases). Trimming took 3 bases from V and 0 from J, leaving 7 bases between them. CDR3 size: 14 residues. Germline CDR1 MDHEN, CDR2 SYDVKM.

This chain uses TRBV7-9 with TRBJ2-7, with 11 positions matching TRBD2. The CDR3 contains 18 residues. The ends lost 4 bases at V and 0 bases at J; junction bases unmatched: 11. The germline V gene has CDR1 SEHNR and CDR2 FQNEAQ (reference sequence). The CDR3 nucleotides read TGTGCCAGCAGCTCGACTAGCGGGGCCCTCCCGAGCTCCTACGAGCAGTACTTC. Its protein is CASSSTSGALPSSYEQYF.

This sequence joins TRBV6-2 or TRBV6-3 and TRBJ2-3, with 9 bases fitting TRBD2. Germline V gene sequence: CDR1 MNHEY, CDR2 SVGEGT. Trimming at V came to 7 bases and at J to 8 bases, leaving 13 bases not matched to a gene. This CDR3 region has 15 residues. Written as DNA, the CDR3 is TGTGCCAGCACCCCAGGGATAGCGGGAGAGGGTACGCAGTATTTT. It translates to CASTPGIAGEGTQYF.

The chain uses TRBV19 and TRBJ2-2, with 9 bases lining up with TRBD2. This CDR3 comprises 13 residues. The germline gives CDR1 LNHDA, CDR2 SQIVND (reference sequence). The V gene end was trimmed by 11 bases and the J gene end by 8 bases; junction bases not matched to a gene: 9. In DNA form, the CDR3 reads TGTGCCGCAAAGGGACTAGCAGCAGGGGAGCTGTTTTTT. Its translation is CAAKGLAAGELFF.

V gene TRBV18 combines with J gene TRBJ1-4; a possible D gene is TRBD1 (6 bases). The CDR3 length is 15 residues. V was clipped by 1 base and J by 5 bases, with 11 bases between them. From germline, CDR1 is KGHSH and CDR2 LQKENI. CDR3 coding DNA: TGTGCCAGCTCACCACTCAGGGGAGGAAATGAAAAACTGTTTTTT. Encoded protein: CASSPLRGGNEKLFF.

This clone occurred once. The V and J genes are TRBV7-2 and TRBJ1-3, with a possible D match to TRBD1 (5 bases). This CDR3 has 15 amino acids. Germline loops: CDR1 SGHTA, CDR2 FQGNSA. V lost 4 bases and J lost 4, with 14 bases in between. CDR3 coding DNA: TGTGCCAGCAGCTCCCAGGCGGGGGGGGGAAACACCATATATTTT. This gives the protein CASSSQAGGGNTIYF. The full variable domain, completed using reference TRBV7-2 and TRBJ1-3, is GAGVSQSPSNKVTEKGKDVELRCDPISGHTALYWYRQSLGQGLEFLIYFQGNSAPDKSGLPSDRFSAERTGGSVSTLTIQRTQQEDSAVYLCASSSQAGGGNTIYFGEGSWLTVV.

This chain uses TRBV19 with TRBJ2-3; 10 bases agree with TRBD2. Germline lookup yields CDR1 LNHDA and CDR2 SQIVND (reference sequence). The V and J ends lost 3 bases and 3 bases, in that order; junction bases with no gene match: 9. This CDR3 has 17 residues. CDR3 sequence: CASSILSGGARTDTQYF. CDR3 DNA: TGTGCCAGTAGTATCTTGAGCGGGGGGGCTCGGACAGATACGCAGTATTTT.

This clone was observed a few times. The chain combines TRBV5-4 with TRBJ2-1; 11 bases line up with TRBD2. Germline CDR1 and CDR2: SGHNT and YYREEE (reference sequence). The V segment lost 0 bases and the J segment 6 bases; nucleotides outside the gene matches: 2. This CDR3 is built from 15 residues. The CDR3 nucleotides are TGTGCCAGCAGCTTGGTAGCGGGAGGGTCCAATGAGCAGTTCTTC. Its translation is CASSLVAGGSNEQFF.

CDR3 bases: TGTGCCAGCAGCTTAGCTCGAGGTGAAGCTTTCTTT. Translation: CASSLARGEAFF. The chain links TRBV7-2 to TRBJ1-1; D uncertain. This CDR3 is built from 12 residues. From germline, CDR1 is SGHTA and CDR2 FQGNSA. Trimming removed 0 bases from V and 7 bases from J, with 6 bases in between.

The gene calls are TRBV28 and TRBJ2-7, with 12 bases identical to TRBD2. The germline V gene encodes CDR1 MDHEN and CDR2 SYDVKM. This CDR3 is 14 amino acids long. Trimming cost V 6 bases and J 7 bases; bases outside gene matches: 7. The CDR3 reads CASRGTSGRLEQYF. The CDR3 coding sequence is TGTGCCAGCAGAGGGACTAGCGGGCGCCTGGAGCAGTACTTC.

The chain employs TRBV2 and TRBJ2-1; 10 bases agree with TRBD2. V lost 6 bases to trimming and J lost 7 bases; unmatched junction nucleotides: 12. Per germline, CDR1 SNHLY and CDR2 FYNNEI. The CDR3 has 16 residues. The CDR3 loop is CASRSGKRGGRNEQFF. The CDR3 DNA follows: TGTGCCAGCAGATCAGGGAAGCGGGGGGGCCGTAATGAGCAGTTCTTC.

This CDR3 is CATSRVGDGGRQFF. In DNA, the CDR3 is TGTGCCACCAGCAGAGTGGGAGACGGCGGCCGCCAGTTCTTC. The rearrangement uses TRBV15 and TRBJ2-1; D is perhaps TRBD2 (5 bases). Trimming shortened V by 1 base and J by 13 bases, and 17 bases separated the two germline ends. Germline V gives CDR1 LNHNV, CDR2 YYDKDF (reference sequence). This CDR3 spans 14 amino acids.

The rearrangement links TRBV27 to TRBJ2-1, with a weak D call TRBD1 (7 bases). V shed 2 bases and J shed 0 bases, with 23 bases lying between them. Germline V gene sequence: CDR1 MNHEY, CDR2 SMNVEV (reference sequence). The CDR3 is 20 amino acids. CDR3 in DNA: TGTGCCAGCAGTTTAAGTAGGGCAGGGGGACTTATTCACTCCTACAATGAGCAGTTCTTC. The encoded protein is CASSLSRAGGLIHSYNEQFF.

The V gene is TRBV2, the J gene TRBJ2-7; D gene ambiguous. The germline V gene has CDR1 SNHLY and CDR2 FYNNEI. This CDR3 is built from 15 residues. V gave up 7 bases and J gave up 4 bases, with 20 bases separating them. Here the CDR3 DNA reads TGTGCCAGCATCCGGTCAAGGATACTTGGTTACGAGCAGTACTTC. It encodes CASIRSRILGYEQYF.

The chain employs TRBV19 and TRBJ1-1; 12 bases are a match to TRBD1. With V trimmed by 6 bases and J by 5 bases, 7 bases remained unmatched. Germline CDR1 LNHDA, CDR2 SQIVND (reference sequence). This CDR3 is 15 amino acids long. The chain's CDR3 is CASRGQGAPVTEAFF. The CDR3 DNA follows: TGTGCCAGTAGGGGACAGGGGGCTCCGGTGACTGAAGCTTTCTTT.

This chain uses TRBV11-1 with TRBJ2-2, with 7 bases matching TRBD2. The ends lost 4 bases at V and 6 bases at J; junction bases unmatched: 2. Germline V CDR1 and CDR2: SGHAT, FQDESV (reference sequence). The CDR3 length is 13 residues. For the CDR3, the DNA is TGTGCCAGCAGCTCCACTAGCGCCGGGGAGCTGTTTTTT. It yields the protein CASSSTSAGELFF.

The rearrangement joins TRBV7-2 to TRBJ2-1, with 9 nucleotides matching TRBD2. V was clipped by 2 bases and J by 1 base; unmatched bases: 3. CDR3 length: 16 residues. Looked up from germline, CDR1 is SGHTA and CDR2 is FQGNSA. The CDR3 loop is CASSLWAGGSYNEQFF. CDR3 DNA: TGTGCCAGCAGCTTATGGGCGGGAGGGTCCTACAATGAGCAGTTCTTC.

This clone appeared once. This chain connects TRBV5-1 to TRBJ1-5; D call uncertain. The germline V gene encodes CDR1 SGHRS and CDR2 YFSETQ. CDR3 length equals 14 residues. Trimming left V 0 bases short and J 5 bases short, with 9 bases between. The CDR3 protein is CASSLGTNDQPQHF. The CDR3 DNA sequence: TGCGCCAGCAGCTTGGGGACGAATGATCAGCCCCAGCATTTT.

The CDR3 nucleotides read TGTGCCAGCACCATCAAGGGGCGGGAGTTGTCTGAGCAGTTCTTC. Residues: CASTIKGRELSEQFF. The chain is built from TRBV5-4 and TRBJ2-1, with 7 bases identical to TRBD2. The CDR3 runs to 15 residues. Trimming cost V 6 bases and J 9 bases; bases outside gene matches: 15. The germline CDR1 and CDR2 sequences are SGHNT and YYREEE (reference sequence).

V gene TRBV7-9 combines with J gene TRBJ2-3; tentatively, D is TRBD1 (6 bases). CDR1 and CDR2 (germline): SEHNR, FQNEAQ (reference sequence). CDR3 length: 14 residues. The V and J ends lost 5 bases and 0 bases respectively, with 9 bases between them. The CDR3 loop reads CASSQDRSTDTQYF. The CDR3 bases are TGTGCCAGCAGCCAAGACAGGAGCACAGATACGCAGTATTTT.

V is TRBV12-3 or TRBV12-4 and J is TRBJ2-7; perhaps D is TRBD1 or TRBD2 (5 bases each). V lost 5 bases and J lost 2, with 10 bases in between. The CDR3 loop spans 13 amino acids. CDR3 sequence (DNA): TGTGCCAGCAGTCATGGGGGAACCTACGAGCAGTACTTC. It is translated as CASSHGGTYEQYF.

This clone occurred once. The chain has TRBV5-4 and TRBJ2-5; TRBD2 might be the D (6 bases). Germline assignment: CDR1 SGHNT and CDR2 YYREEE (reference sequence). The CDR3 is made up of 14 amino acids. Trimming removed 0 bases from V and 5 bases from J, with 11 bases in between. As DNA, the CDR3 is TGTGCCAGCAGCTTGGGGCGCAGCGGGGAGACCCAGTACTTC. It translates to CASSLGRSGETQYF.

The chain links TRBV6-5 to TRBJ2-5, with unresolved D. This CDR3 region has 14 residues. The germline V gene has CDR1 MNHEY and CDR2 SVGAGI. V gave up 0 bases and J gave up 7 bases, with 12 bases separating them. CDR3 bases: TGTGCCAGCAGTTACTCTTTCGCTGATGTGACCCAGTACTTC. Translated, it gives CASSYSFADVTQYF.

The gene calls are TRBV6-5 and TRBJ2-7; D not certain. Trimming stripped 2 bases from V and 2 bases from J, with 7 bases between. The CDR3 runs 13 residues. CDR1 MNHEY and CDR2 SVGAGI come from the germline V gene. The DNA of the CDR3 is TGTGCCAGCAGTTACCGGAGCGCCTACGAGCAGTACTTC. Protein product: CASSYRSAYEQYF.

This clone was counted only a few times. The rearrangement links TRBV15 to TRBJ2-4; D is perhaps TRBD1 (6 bases). From germline, CDR1 is LNHNV and CDR2 YYDKDF (reference sequence). V was shortened by 5 bases and J by 9 bases, with 14 bases between the two germline ends. The CDR3 covers 13 residues. This chain's CDR3 is CATSQMGASIQYF. CDR3 nucleotides: TGTGCCACCAGCCAGATGGGGGCTAGCATTCAGTACTTC.